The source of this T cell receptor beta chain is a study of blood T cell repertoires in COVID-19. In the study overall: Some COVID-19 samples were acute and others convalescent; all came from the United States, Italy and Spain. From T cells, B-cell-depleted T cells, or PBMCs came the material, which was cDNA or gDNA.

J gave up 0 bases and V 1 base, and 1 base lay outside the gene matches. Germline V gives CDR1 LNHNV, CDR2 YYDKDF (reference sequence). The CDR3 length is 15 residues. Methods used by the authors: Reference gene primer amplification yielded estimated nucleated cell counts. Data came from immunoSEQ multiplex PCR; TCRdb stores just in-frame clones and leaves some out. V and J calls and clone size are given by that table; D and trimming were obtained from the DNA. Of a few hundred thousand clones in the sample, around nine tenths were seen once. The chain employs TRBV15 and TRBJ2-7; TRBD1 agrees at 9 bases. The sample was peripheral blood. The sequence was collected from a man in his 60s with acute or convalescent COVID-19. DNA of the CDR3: TGTGCCACCAGCAGAGGGGGACAGGGCTCCTACGAGCAGTACTTC. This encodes CATSRGGQGSYEQYF.